The subject of this entry is one TCR beta chain. Antigen unknown. Clones were sequenced by immunoSEQ multiplex PCR, and TCRdb holds only the in-frame ones, with some missing. The sample lists 180,000 or so clones; 90% to 95% were seen once. V lost 5 bases, J lost 4 bases, and 15 bases lay in between. CDR3 length: 15 amino acids. Germline loops: CDR1 SGHTA, CDR2 FQGTGA. Some second doses came at about 4 weeks and others at about 12 weeks; these were pooled. These data come from a study of T cell responses to AZD1222 COVID-19 vaccine. Findings and limits, study-wide: Dominant at 160-218 and 743-854, vaccine-associated CD4 TCRs also spanned spike. Most donors were white British, females outnumbered males, and clonal diversity was possibly underestimated. Baseline serostatus was positive in only a handful of AZD1222 recipients.

Sequences were derived from peripheral blood, sampled 28 days after the second AZD1222 dose. V usage is TRBV7-3 and J usage is TRBJ1-3; no firm D call. The receptor was isolated from an adult who received the AZD1222 COVID-19 vaccine. The CDR3 DNA follows: TGTGCCAGCAGCCCCACGGCGGCAAGGGGAAACACCATATATTTT. Its translation is CASSPTAARGNTIYF.